The text below deals with one T cell receptor beta chain. Trimming removed 4 bases from V and 4 bases from J, with 19 bases in between. The CDR3 totals 16 residues. CDR1 is SNHLY and CDR2 is FYNNEI in the germline V gene. The entry originates in a study of cytomegalovirus exposure and HLA in healthy donors. Profiled with immunoSEQ multiplex PCR; TCRdb holds only in-frame clones, not every one. There are 150,000 to 200,000 clones in the sample; roughly 89% occur only once, and 4% to 5% lies in the top ten. The origin of this receptor is a man younger than 35 in good health and CMV-seropositive. The chain joins TRBV2 to TRBJ1-2, with D maybe TRBD1 (6 bases). Source material: PBMCs. This CDR3 reads CASSVATGNWSYGYTF. For the CDR3, the DNA is TGTGCCAGCAGTGTAGCGACAGGTAATTGGAGCTATGGCTACACCTTC.